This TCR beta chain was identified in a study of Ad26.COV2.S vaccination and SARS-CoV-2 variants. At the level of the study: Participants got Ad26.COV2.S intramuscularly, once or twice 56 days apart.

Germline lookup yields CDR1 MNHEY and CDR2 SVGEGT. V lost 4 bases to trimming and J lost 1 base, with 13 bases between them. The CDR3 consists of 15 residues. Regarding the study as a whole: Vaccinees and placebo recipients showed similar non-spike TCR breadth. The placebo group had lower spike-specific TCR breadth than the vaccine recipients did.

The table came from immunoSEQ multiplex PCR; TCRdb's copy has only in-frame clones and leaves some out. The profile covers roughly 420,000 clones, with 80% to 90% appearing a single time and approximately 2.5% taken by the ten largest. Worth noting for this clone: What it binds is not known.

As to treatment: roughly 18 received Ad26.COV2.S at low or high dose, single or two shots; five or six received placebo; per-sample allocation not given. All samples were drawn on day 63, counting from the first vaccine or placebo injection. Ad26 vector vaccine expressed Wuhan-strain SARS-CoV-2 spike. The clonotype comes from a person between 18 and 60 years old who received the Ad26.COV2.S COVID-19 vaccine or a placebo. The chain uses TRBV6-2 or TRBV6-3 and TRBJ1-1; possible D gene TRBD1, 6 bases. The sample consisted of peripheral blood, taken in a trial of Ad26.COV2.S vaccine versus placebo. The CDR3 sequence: CASSSPGHRNTEAFF. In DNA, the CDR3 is TGTGCCAGCAGTTCACCGGGACACCGGAACACTGAAGCTTTCTTT.